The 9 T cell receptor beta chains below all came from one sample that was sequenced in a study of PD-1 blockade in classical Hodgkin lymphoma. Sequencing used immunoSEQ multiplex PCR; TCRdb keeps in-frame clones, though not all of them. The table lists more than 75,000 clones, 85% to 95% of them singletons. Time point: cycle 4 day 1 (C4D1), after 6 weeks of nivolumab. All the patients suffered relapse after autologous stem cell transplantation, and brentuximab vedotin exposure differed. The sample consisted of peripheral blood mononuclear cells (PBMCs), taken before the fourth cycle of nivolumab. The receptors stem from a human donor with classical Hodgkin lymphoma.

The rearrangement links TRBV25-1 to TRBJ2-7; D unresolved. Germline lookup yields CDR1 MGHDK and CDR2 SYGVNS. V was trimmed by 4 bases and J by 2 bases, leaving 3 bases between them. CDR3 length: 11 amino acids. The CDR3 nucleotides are TGTGCCAGCAGTGTAACCTACGAGCAGTACTTC. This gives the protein CASSVTYEQYF.

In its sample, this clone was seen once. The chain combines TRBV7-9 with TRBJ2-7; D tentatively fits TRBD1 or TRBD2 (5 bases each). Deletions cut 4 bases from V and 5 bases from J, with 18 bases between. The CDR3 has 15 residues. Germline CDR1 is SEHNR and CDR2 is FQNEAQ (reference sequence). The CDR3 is CASSSRDRGTHEQYF. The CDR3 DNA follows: TGTGCCAGCAGCTCCCGGGACCGAGGGACCCACGAGCAGTACTTC.

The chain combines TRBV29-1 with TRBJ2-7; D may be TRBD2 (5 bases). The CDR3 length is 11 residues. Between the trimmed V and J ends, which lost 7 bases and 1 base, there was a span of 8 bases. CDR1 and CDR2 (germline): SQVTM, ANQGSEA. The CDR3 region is CSAAASYEQYF. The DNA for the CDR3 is TGCAGCGCAGCGGCTTCCTACGAGCAGTACTTC.

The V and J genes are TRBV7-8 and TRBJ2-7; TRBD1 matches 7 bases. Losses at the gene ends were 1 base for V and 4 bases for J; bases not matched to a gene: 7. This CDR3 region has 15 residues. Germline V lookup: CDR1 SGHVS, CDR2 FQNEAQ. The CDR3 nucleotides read TGTGCCAGCAGCTTAGTGCAGGGGGAAGAATACGAGCAGTACTTC. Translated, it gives CASSLVQGEEYEQYF.

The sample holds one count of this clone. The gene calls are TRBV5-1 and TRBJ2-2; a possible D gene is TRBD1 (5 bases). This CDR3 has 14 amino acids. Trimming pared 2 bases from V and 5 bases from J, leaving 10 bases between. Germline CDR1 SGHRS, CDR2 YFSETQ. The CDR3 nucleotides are TGCGCCAGCAGCTTCAGGCAGGGAACCGGGGAGCTGTTTTTT. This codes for CASSFRQGTGELFF.

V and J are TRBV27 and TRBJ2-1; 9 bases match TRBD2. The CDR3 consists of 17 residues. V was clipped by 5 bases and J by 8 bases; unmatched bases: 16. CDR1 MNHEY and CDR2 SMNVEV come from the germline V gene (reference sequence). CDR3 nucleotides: TGTGCCAGCAGTCCAGGCCGGGGGGCGGGAGGGGTATATGAGCAGTTCTTC. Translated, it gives CASSPGRGAGGVYEQFF.

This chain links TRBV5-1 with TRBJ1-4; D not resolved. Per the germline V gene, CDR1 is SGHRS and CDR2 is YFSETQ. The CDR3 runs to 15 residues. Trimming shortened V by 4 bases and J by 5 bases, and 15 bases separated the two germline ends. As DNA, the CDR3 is TGCGCCAGCAGCGTCCCGTCACTACCGAATGAAAAACTGTTTTTT. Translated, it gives CASSVPSLPNEKLFF.

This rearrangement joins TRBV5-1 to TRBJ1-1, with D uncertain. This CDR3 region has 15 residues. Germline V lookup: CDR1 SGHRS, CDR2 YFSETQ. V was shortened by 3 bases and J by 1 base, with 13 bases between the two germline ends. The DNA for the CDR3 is TGCGCCAGCAGCTCCGCTTGGGGTGGGAACACTGAAGCTTTCTTT. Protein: CASSSAWGGNTEAFF.

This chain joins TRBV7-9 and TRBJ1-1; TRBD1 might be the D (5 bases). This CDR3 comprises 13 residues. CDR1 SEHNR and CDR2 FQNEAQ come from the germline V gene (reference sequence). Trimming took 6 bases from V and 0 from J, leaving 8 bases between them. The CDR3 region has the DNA TGTGCCAGCAGTTCGACAGTGAACACTGAAGCTTTCTTT. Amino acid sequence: CASSSTVNTEAFF.